Each of the 17 T cell receptor beta chains below was sequenced from the same sample in a study of T cells in Graves' hyperthyroidism and ophthalmopathy. TCR beta CDR3 sequences were amplified from RNA transcripts. Researchers ran a first-round RT-PCR on the TCR CDR3 using the HTBI primer set. TCRdb analysed the multiplex PCR reads with MiXCR anew, one entry per CDR3 protein. The repertoire includes over 450,000 distinct CDR3 sequences, 13% to 15% of them detected once, and about 17% sits in the top ten. Material: blood. The source of these receptors is a woman aged 18-29 years with Graves' hyperthyroidism.

This chain joins TRBV6-1 and TRBJ2-6; D may be TRBD2 (5 bases). CDR3 length equals 20 residues. V was shortened by 2 bases and J by 2 bases, with 22 bases between the two germline ends. Germline CDR1 reads MNHNS; CDR2 reads SASEGT. The CDR3 DNA is TGTGCCAGCAGTGAATCAGGTGCAAGAGGGATAGGAGCTGGGGCCAACGTCCTGACTTTC. Translation: CASSESGARGIGAGANVLTF.

This clonotype was observed at least ten times. The chain uses TRBV5-1 and TRBJ1-6, with TRBD1 as a possible D gene (5 bases). The germline gives CDR1 SGHRS, CDR2 YFSETQ. The CDR3 runs 16 residues. V was shortened by 5 bases and J by 10 bases, with 22 bases between the two germline ends. CDR3 protein: CASSWGGGLQASPLHF. In DNA form, the CDR3 reads TGCGCCAGCAGTTGGGGGGGAGGACTACAAGCATCACCCCTCCACTTT.

V is TRBV30 and J is TRBJ1-4, with D uncertain. The V gene lost 3 bases and the J gene lost 4 bases, with 9 bases spanning the gap. This CDR3 has 13 amino acids. Per the germline V gene, CDR1 is GTSNPN and CDR2 is SVGIG (reference sequence). This CDR3 is CAWREGNNEKLFF. CDR3 nucleotide sequence: TGTGCCTGGAGGGAAGGAAATAATGAAAAACTGTTTTTT.

The chain has TRBV12-3 or TRBV12-4 and TRBJ2-1; D uncertain. The CDR3 has 12 amino acids. Trimming took 4 bases from V and 7 from J, leaving 8 bases between them. In DNA form, the CDR3 reads TGTGCCAGCAGTTCTGCAACAAATGAGCAGTTCTTC. Protein: CASSSATNEQFF.

This clonotype appeared many times. The rearrangement links TRBV29-1 to TRBJ2-4; D tentatively reads TRBD1 or TRBD2 (5 bases each). Trimming took off 4 bases at V and 7 bases at J, with 11 bases between the two ends. CDR1 SQVTM and CDR2 ANQGSEA come from the germline V gene. This CDR3 is built from 12 residues. CDR3 nucleotides: TGCAGCGTTGTTTCCTGGGGGAACATTCAGTACTTC. Translated, it gives CSVVSWGNIQYF.

This clonotype appeared many times. The chain uses TRBV3-1 and TRBJ2-7, with D hard to call. In germline, CDR1 is LGHDT, CDR2 YNNKEL (reference sequence). V lost 1 base and J lost 7, with 5 bases in between. The CDR3 covers 11 residues. CDR3 amino acids: CASSQGWEQYF. CDR3 in DNA: TGTGCCAGCAGCCAAGGATGGGAGCAGTACTTC.

This clonotype was observed at least ten times. The DNA of the CDR3 is TGTGCCAGCAGCCTACTAGCTAGGGACGAGCAGTACGTC. This codes for CASSLLARDEQYV. The J gene is TRBJ2-7, the V gene TRBV7-2; D might be TRBD2 (6 bases). The CDR3 runs 13 residues. The germline V and J ends were trimmed by 5 bases and 5 bases, with 13 bases remaining between them. Germline values: CDR1 SGHTA, CDR2 FQGNSA.

The table lists this clonotype with many counts. This CDR3 is CAISDPSTGTNYGYTF. The CDR3 DNA follows: TGTGCCATCAGTGATCCTTCGACAGGGACTAACTATGGCTACACCTTC. This rearrangement joins TRBV10-3 to TRBJ1-2; 7 bases line up with TRBD1. Losses at the gene ends were 3 bases for V and 0 bases for J; bases not matched to a gene: 7. The CDR3 consists of 16 residues. Germline CDR1 is ENHRY and CDR2 is SYGVKD.

This clonotype was counted once. The genes are TRBV10-3 and TRBJ2-1; the D gene is possibly TRBD2 (6 bases). This CDR3 comprises 17 residues. Per germline, CDR1 ENHRY and CDR2 SYGVKD. V dropped 5 bases and J dropped 4 bases, with 21 bases sitting between them. DNA for the CDR3: TGTGCCATCAGTCCGACTAGTTCCCCATCCCCGTACAATGAGCAGTTCTTC. Protein product: CAISPTSSPSPYNEQFF.

This clonotype appeared many times. The chain links TRBV11-3 to TRBJ2-5, with D hard to call. The ends were cut back, 0 bases at V and 4 bases at J, with 9 bases in the middle. Germline CDR1 SGHNT, CDR2 YENEEA. This CDR3 is 14 amino acids long. CDR3 coding DNA: TGTGCCAGCAGCTTAGATCTTCACGGAGAGACCCAGTACTTC. Its translation is CASSLDLHGETQYF.

This clonotype showed up many times. The chain has TRBV5-1 and TRBJ1-2; the match to TRBD1 covers 9 bases. Losses at the gene ends were 4 bases for V and 4 bases for J; bases not matched to a gene: 8. The V gene's germline CDR1 is SGHRS and CDR2 YFSETQ. The CDR3 has 15 residues. CDR3 sequence reads: CASSSNRGRIYGYTF. The CDR3 DNA reads TGCGCCAGCAGCAGCAACAGGGGGCGAATCTATGGCTACACCTTC.

The V gene is TRBV20-1, the J gene TRBJ2-1; 8 positions match TRBD2. The germline V gene has CDR1 DFQATT and CDR2 SNEGSKA (reference sequence). The trim removed 6 bases at V and 8 bases at J, leaving 15 bases unmatched. The length of the CDR3 is 15 residues. CDR3 sequence (DNA): TGCAGTGCCCTTCCCGGGACTAGGGGAGGCGATGAGCAGTTCTTC. It yields the protein CSALPGTRGGDEQFF.

This clonotype was recorded many times. The chain couples TRBV19 to TRBJ2-3; the match to TRBD2 covers 15 bases. V was pared by 4 bases and J by 6 bases, with 8 bases of the junction left unmatched. The CDR3 runs to 17 residues. CDR1 is LNHDA, CDR2 SQIVND, per germline (reference sequence). CDR3 sequence (DNA): TGTGCCAGTAGTAGGACTAGCGGGAGGGCTGACCGGGATACGCAGTATTTT. Translating it yields CASSRTSGRADRDTQYF.

The sample holds many counts of this clonotype. The rearrangement joins TRBV5-1 to TRBJ2-7; 7 bases fit TRBD1. This CDR3 spans 15 amino acids. V trimming: 1 base; J trimming: 1 base; junction bases outside the gene matches: 5. Germline-derived CDR1 and CDR2 are SGHRS and YFSETQ. The CDR3 region is CASSLSRGYSYEQYF. CDR3 coding DNA: TGCGCCAGCAGCTTGAGCAGGGGGTATTCCTACGAGCAGTACTTC.

This clonotype was observed a few times. The chain combines TRBV5-1 with TRBJ2-7; 14 bases align to TRBD2. The trim removed 4 bases at V and 4 bases at J, leaving 13 bases unmatched. This CDR3 spans 18 amino acids. The germline V gene has CDR1 SGHRS and CDR2 YFSETQ. The CDR3 loop is CASSPRGTSGSSTYEQYF. CDR3 bases: TGCGCCAGCAGCCCTCGAGGGACTAGCGGGAGTTCCACGTACGAGCAGTACTTC.

Many counts were recorded for this clonotype. This sequence joins TRBV12-3 or TRBV12-4 and TRBJ2-5; TRBD1 agrees at 8 bases. The trim removed 4 bases at V and 0 bases at J, leaving 4 bases unmatched. This CDR3 contains 15 residues. CDR3 sequence reads: CASSSGGSNQETQYF. Written as DNA, the CDR3 is TGTGCCAGCAGTTCAGGGGGCTCTAACCAAGAGACCCAGTACTTC.

There are many counts of this clonotype. The chain uses TRBV7-9 and TRBJ1-2, with 8 positions matching TRBD1. The junction had 9 bases not matched to a gene; V was cut back by 1 base and J by 8 bases. The CDR3 runs to 15 residues. Germline CDR1 and CDR2: SEHNR and FQNEAQ (reference sequence). CDR3 sequence (DNA): TGTGCCAGCAGCTTAGTAGACAGGGGACAAAGGGGCTACACCTTC. Its protein is CASSLVDRGQRGYTF.